Following are 21 T cell receptor beta chains from one sample sequenced in a study of shared clonotypes between healthy human individuals. TCRdb keeps only in-frame clones here, not all; method: immunoSEQ multiplex PCR. The profile shows roughly 1,500,000 clones, around 98% of them singletons. Sequencing was carried out using naive CD4+ T cells sorted from blood. The subset here: CD45RA+ positively selected. The receptors here all came from a man aged 25 to 40 in good health.

The rearrangement joins TRBV5-1 to TRBJ2-1; possibly TRBD1 for D (6 bases). Trimming left V 6 bases short and J 1 base short, with 14 bases between. CDR3 size: 15 residues. Germline assignment: CDR1 SGHRS and CDR2 YFSETQ. The CDR3 region is CASTYRVGSYNEQFF. CDR3 bases: TGCGCCAGCACTTACAGGGTGGGGTCCTACAATGAGCAGTTCTTC.

The rearrangement links TRBV6-9 to TRBJ2-7; perhaps TRBD1 as D (6 bases). There are 14 residues in the CDR3. With 9 bases removed from V and 0 bases from J, the gap between germline ends came to 15 bases. Germline values: CDR1 MNHGY, CDR2 SVAAGI. The CDR3 coding sequence is TGTGCCAGGGGGGCAGCCTCCCCCTCCTACGAGCAGTACTTC. Translating gives CARGAASPSYEQYF.

The chain has TRBV5-1 and TRBJ2-7; D is uncertain. V was shortened by 4 bases and J by 0 bases, with 14 bases between the two germline ends. CDR3 length: 15 amino acids. Germline V gene sequence: CDR1 SGHRS, CDR2 YFSETQ. The CDR3 spells CASSQDPLSSYEQYF. The CDR3 DNA reads as TGCGCCAGCAGCCAGGACCCTCTGAGCTCCTACGAGCAGTACTTC.

This clone was counted once. This rearrangement joins TRBV10-2 to TRBJ2-2; 8 bases align to TRBD1. The germline V gene has CDR1 WSHSY and CDR2 SAAADI. There are 14 residues in the CDR3. With V trimmed by 6 bases and J by 5 bases, 5 bases remained unmatched. In nucleotides, the CDR3 is TGCGCCAGCAGGGGAGACAGGGGAACCGGGGAGCTGTTTTTT. Translating gives CASRGDRGTGELFF.

This chain's CDR3 is CAISEGDEQYF. CDR3 bases: TGTGCCATCAGTGAGGGAGACGAGCAGTACTTC. The chain uses TRBV10-3 and TRBJ2-7; D is unresolved. Germline V gene sequence: CDR1 ENHRY, CDR2 SYGVKD. V lost 2 bases and J lost 5, with 4 bases in between. CDR3 length: 11 amino acids.

The CDR3, as DNA: TGTGCCAGTAGTATATCCACCGGGACAGGGGTTGATGGCTACACCTTC. Translated, it gives CASSISTGTGVDGYTF. The gene calls are TRBV19 and TRBJ1-2, with TRBD1 matching 10 bases. V shed 2 bases, J shed 6 bases, and the junction held 9 bases outside the gene matches. Germline V gene sequence: CDR1 LNHDA, CDR2 SQIVND (reference sequence). The CDR3 extends over 16 amino acids.

Comment on this clone: Other DNA sequences from this sample encode an identical CDR3 as well. The chain has TRBV19 and TRBJ2-7; no definite D call. The V end lost 3 bases, the J end lost 5 bases, and 5 bases lay between the germline ends. Germline CDR1 LNHDA, CDR2 SQIVND (reference sequence). This CDR3 has 11 residues. CDR3 protein: CASSILNEQYF. The CDR3 bases are TGTGCCAGTAGTATTTTGAACGAGCAGTACTTC. The entire variable domain, with the rest obtained from reference TRBV19 and TRBJ2-7, is as follows: DGGITQSPKYLFRKEGQNVTLSCEQNLNHDAMYWYRQDPGQGLRLIYYSQIVNDFQKGDIAEGYSVSREKKESFPLTVTSAQKNPTAFYLCASSILNEQYFGPGTRLTVT.

The rearrangement links TRBV5-4 to TRBJ2-7, with TRBD1 identical over 12 bases. V was clipped by 5 bases and J by 4 bases; unmatched bases: 7. The CDR3 consists of 15 residues. The germline V gene encodes CDR1 SGHNT and CDR2 YYREEE (reference sequence). CDR3: CASSVPGQGAYEQYF. DNA of the CDR3: TGTGCCAGCAGTGTACCGGGACAGGGGGCATACGAGCAGTACTTC.

The gene calls are TRBV27 and TRBJ2-1; D not certain. V lost 5 bases and J lost 9, with 17 bases in between. The CDR3 spans 14 residues. Looked up from germline, CDR1 is MNHEY and CDR2 is SMNVEV (reference sequence). DNA of the CDR3: TGTGCCAGCAGTCCCCCCTGGCGTCCAGCTGAGCAGTTCTTC. This encodes CASSPPWRPAEQFF.

CDR3 sequence (DNA): TGTGCCAGCAGAAATCCTAGCGGGAGGGATACGCAGTATTTT. It translates to CASRNPSGRDTQYF. The gene calls are TRBV2 and TRBJ2-3; 11 bases are a match to TRBD2. CDR1 SNHLY and CDR2 FYNNEI come from the germline V gene. V dropped 6 bases and J dropped 6; count of bases not matched to a gene: 5. The CDR3 is 14 amino acids.

This sequence joins TRBV19 and TRBJ2-7, with 8 positions matching TRBD1. The CDR3 consists of 15 residues. J gave up 0 bases and V 5 bases, and 6 bases lay outside the gene matches. Germline-derived CDR1 and CDR2 are LNHDA and SQIVND (reference sequence). CDR3 in amino acids: CASSLATGDSYEQYF. The DNA of the CDR3 is TGTGCCAGTAGTCTCGCGACAGGGGACTCCTACGAGCAGTACTTC.

The chain recombines TRBV28 with TRBJ2-5; TRBD2 matches 7 bases. Germline CDR1 is MDHEN and CDR2 is SYDVKM. V dropped 5 bases and J dropped 9; count of bases not matched to a gene: 15. The CDR3 spans 15 residues. CDR3 in amino acids: CASSPQRGRPGAQYF. The CDR3, as DNA: TGTGCCAGCAGTCCGCAGCGGGGCCGTCCTGGGGCCCAGTACTTC.

Comments on this clone: Other DNA sequences in the sample encode the same CDR3. The V and J genes are TRBV18 and TRBJ2-7; the match to TRBD2 covers 11 bases. Trimming removed 3 bases from V and 3 bases from J; junction bases left unmatched: 4. The CDR3 totals 15 residues. Germline V gene data show CDR1 as KGHSH and CDR2 as LQKENI. The chain's CDR3 is CASSPGTSGYYEQYF. The CDR3, as DNA: TGTGCCAGCTCACCTGGGACTAGCGGATACTACGAGCAGTACTTC. Filled out from reference TRBV18 and TRBJ2-7, the complete variable domain reads NAGVMQNPRHLVRRRGQEARLRCSPMKGHSHVYWYRQLPEEGLKFMVYLQKENIIDESGMPKERFSAEFPKEGPSILRIQQVVRGDSAAYFCASSPGTSGYYEQYFGPGTRLTVT.

This clone was picked up one time. This chain connects TRBV4-3 to TRBJ2-1; 7 nucleotides match TRBD2. J was trimmed by 7 bases and V by 1 base; bases with no gene match: 7. The CDR3 runs 15 residues. CDR1 is LGHNA and CDR2 is YSLEER in the germline V gene. CDR3 nucleotides: TGCGCCAGCAGCCAAGGTCGGACTAGGGGTAATGAGCAGTTCTTC. Translation gives CASSQGRTRGNEQFF.

This chain links TRBV5-1 with TRBJ1-2, with D perhaps TRBD1 (5 bases). The V and J ends lost 4 bases and 5 bases respectively, with 18 bases between them. This CDR3 has 15 amino acids. Germline CDR1 is SGHRS and CDR2 is YFSETQ. The chain's CDR3 is CASSRWGQDLYGYTF. DNA of the CDR3: TGCGCCAGCAGCAGATGGGGCCAAGACCTATATGGCTACACCTTC.

The chain employs TRBV10-3 and TRBJ1-1, with a possible D match to TRBD1 (6 bases). The CDR3 has 17 residues. CDR1 is ENHRY, CDR2 SYGVKD, per germline. Trimming shortened V by 4 bases and J by 4 bases, and 22 bases separated the two germline ends. The DNA of the CDR3 is TGTGCCATCAGTGCCGGGCGGGGGCGATCGGGGAGCACTGAAGCTTTCTTT. Protein product: CAISAGRGRSGSTEAFF.

The chain has TRBV7-9 and TRBJ2-6, with a tentative D call TRBD1 (5 bases). CDR3 length: 17 residues. Trimming pared 2 bases from V and 4 bases from J, leaving 15 bases between. Germline CDR1 is SEHNR and CDR2 is FQNEAQ (reference sequence). The CDR3 DNA follows: TGTGCCAGCAGCTTAAAAGACAGATCAGGAGGGGCCAACGTCCTGACTTTC. Translation: CASSLKDRSGGANVLTF.

The J gene is TRBJ2-3, the V gene TRBV7-9; D may correspond to TRBD1 or TRBD2 (5 bases each). The CDR3 runs 13 residues. Germline loops: CDR1 SEHNR, CDR2 FQNEAQ (reference sequence). Trimming removed 5 bases from V and 4 bases from J, with 10 bases in between. The CDR3 nucleotides read TGTGCCAGCAGCGCCGAGGGACCAGATACGCAGTATTTT. Protein sequence: CASSAEGPDTQYF.

Of note for this clone: Other DNA sequences in this specimen translate into the identical CDR3. The V call is TRBV18, the J call TRBJ1-4, with D hard to call. V dropped 0 bases and J dropped 8 bases, with 7 bases sitting between them. CDR1 is KGHSH and CDR2 is LQKENI in the germline V gene. The CDR3 spans 13 residues. CDR3 in amino acids: CASSPPGGEKLFF. The CDR3 nucleotides are TGTGCCAGCTCACCACCGGGAGGGGAAAAACTGTTTTTT.

The V call is TRBV6-6, the J call TRBJ2-7, with D unclear. The CDR3 is 12 residues long. With 6 bases removed from V and 9 bases from J, the gap between germline ends came to 15 bases. CDR1 is MNHNY and CDR2 is SVGAGI in the germline V gene (reference sequence). The CDR3 DNA follows: TGTGCCAGCAGCTTCGACGCGGTCGCGCAGTACTTC. It encodes CASSFDAVAQYF.

Details on this clone: The sample carries other DNA sequences with the same CDR3. The V and J genes are TRBV19 and TRBJ2-7; 10 bases are a match to TRBD1. The germline V gene has CDR1 LNHDA and CDR2 SQIVND (reference sequence). The CDR3 has 15 amino acids. V was pared by 3 bases and J by 4 bases, with 6 bases of the junction left unmatched. The CDR3: CASSIRGQGTYEQYF. The CDR3 coding sequence is TGTGCCAGTAGTATCAGGGGACAGGGGACGTACGAGCAGTACTTC.